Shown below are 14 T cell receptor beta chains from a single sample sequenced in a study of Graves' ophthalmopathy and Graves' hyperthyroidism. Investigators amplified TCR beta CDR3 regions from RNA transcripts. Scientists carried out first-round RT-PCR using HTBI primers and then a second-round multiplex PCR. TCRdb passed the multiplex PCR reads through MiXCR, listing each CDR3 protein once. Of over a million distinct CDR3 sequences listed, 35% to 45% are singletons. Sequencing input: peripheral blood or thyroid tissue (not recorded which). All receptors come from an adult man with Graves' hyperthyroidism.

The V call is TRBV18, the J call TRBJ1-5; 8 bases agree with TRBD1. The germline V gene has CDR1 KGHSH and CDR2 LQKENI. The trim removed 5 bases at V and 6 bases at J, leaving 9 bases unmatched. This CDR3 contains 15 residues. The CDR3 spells CASSAGGRFTQPQHF. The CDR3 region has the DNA TGTGCCAGCTCAGCAGGGGGCCGATTTACTCAGCCCCAGCATTTT.

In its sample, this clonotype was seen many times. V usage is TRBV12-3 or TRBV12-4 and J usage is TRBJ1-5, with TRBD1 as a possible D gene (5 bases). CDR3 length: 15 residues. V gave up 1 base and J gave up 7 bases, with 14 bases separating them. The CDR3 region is CASSLGSGIDQPQHF. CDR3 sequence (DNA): TGTGCCAGCAGTTTAGGTTCAGGGATAGACCAGCCCCAGCATTTT.

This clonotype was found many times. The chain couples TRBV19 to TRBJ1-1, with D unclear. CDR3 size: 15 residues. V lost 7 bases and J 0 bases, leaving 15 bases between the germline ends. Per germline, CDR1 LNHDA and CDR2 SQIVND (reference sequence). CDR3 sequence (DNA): TGTGCCAGTAAGATAGGCGGGGTGGTGAACACTGAAGCTTTCTTT. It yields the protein CASKIGGVVNTEAFF.

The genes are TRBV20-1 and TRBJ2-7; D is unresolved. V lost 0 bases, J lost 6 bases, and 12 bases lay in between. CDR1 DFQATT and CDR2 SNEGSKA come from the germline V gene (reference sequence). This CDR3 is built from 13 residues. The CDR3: CSARERQVREQYF. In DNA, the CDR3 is TGCAGTGCTAGAGAAAGACAAGTCCGCGAGCAGTACTTC.

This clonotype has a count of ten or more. The CDR3 bases are TGTGCCAGCAGCTTGGAACAGGTTGTCTCCTACGAGCAGTACTTC. Translation: CASSLEQVVSYEQYF. V and J are TRBV7-8 and TRBJ2-7, with D possibly being TRBD1 (5 bases). The CDR3 is 15 amino acids. CDR1 is SGHVS, CDR2 FQNEAQ, per germline. Between the trimmed V and J ends, which lost 3 bases and 0 bases, there was a span of 12 bases.

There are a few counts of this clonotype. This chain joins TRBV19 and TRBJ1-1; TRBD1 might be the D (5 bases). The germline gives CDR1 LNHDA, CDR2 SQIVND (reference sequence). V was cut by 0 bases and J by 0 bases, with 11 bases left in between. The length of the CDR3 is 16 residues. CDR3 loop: CASSIDSAGLNTEAFF. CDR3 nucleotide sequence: TGTGCCAGTAGTATAGATTCCGCAGGGCTGAACACTGAAGCTTTCTTT.

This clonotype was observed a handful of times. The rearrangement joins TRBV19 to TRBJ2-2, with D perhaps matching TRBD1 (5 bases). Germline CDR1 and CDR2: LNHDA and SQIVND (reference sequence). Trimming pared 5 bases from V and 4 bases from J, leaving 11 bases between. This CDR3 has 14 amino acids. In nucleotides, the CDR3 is TGTGCCAGTAGTCGCAGGGCCGGCACCGGGGAGCTGTTTTTT. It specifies CASSRRAGTGELFF.

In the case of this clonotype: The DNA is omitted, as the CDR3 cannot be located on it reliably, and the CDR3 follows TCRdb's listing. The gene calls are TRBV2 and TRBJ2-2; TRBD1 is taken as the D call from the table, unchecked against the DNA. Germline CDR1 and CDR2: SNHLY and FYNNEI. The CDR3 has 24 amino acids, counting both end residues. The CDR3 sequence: CASSEVTNCYNEQFFGPGTRELFF.

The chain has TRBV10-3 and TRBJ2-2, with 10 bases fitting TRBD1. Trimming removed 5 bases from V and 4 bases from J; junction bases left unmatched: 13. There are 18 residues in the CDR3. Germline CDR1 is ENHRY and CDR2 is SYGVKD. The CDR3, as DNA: TGTGCCATCAGTACGAGCGGGGCCCGGACAGGGGGCACCGGGGAGCTGTTTTTT. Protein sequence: CAISTSGARTGGTGELFF.

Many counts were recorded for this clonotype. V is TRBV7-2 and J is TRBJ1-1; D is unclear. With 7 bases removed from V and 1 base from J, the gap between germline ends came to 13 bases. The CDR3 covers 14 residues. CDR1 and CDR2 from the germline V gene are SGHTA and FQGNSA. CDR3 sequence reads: CASNILGGNTEAFF. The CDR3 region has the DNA TGTGCCAGCAACATCCTGGGAGGGAACACTGAAGCTTTCTTT.

Here the CDR3 reads CASGEAGTQYF. CDR3 bases: TGTGCCAGCGGAGAAGCGGGGACCCAGTACTTC. This chain uses TRBV10-3 with TRBJ2-5; perhaps TRBD2 as D (6 bases). The CDR3 loop spans 11 amino acids. V shed 10 bases and J shed 7 bases, with 13 bases lying between them. Germline CDR1 and CDR2: ENHRY and SYGVKD.

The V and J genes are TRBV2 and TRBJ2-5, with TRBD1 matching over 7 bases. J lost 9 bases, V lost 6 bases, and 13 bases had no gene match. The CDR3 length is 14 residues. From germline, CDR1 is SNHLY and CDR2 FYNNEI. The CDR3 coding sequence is TGTGCCAGCAGCTATGGACAGGACAATCAGCCCCAGTACTTC. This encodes CASSYGQDNQPQYF.

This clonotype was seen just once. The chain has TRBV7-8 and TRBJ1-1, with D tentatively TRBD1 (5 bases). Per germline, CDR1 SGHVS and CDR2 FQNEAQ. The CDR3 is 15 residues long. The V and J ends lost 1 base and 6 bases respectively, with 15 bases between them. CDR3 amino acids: CASSLGAQGVSEAFF. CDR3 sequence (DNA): TGTGCCAGCAGCTTAGGGGCCCAGGGTGTCTCTGAAGCTTTCTTT. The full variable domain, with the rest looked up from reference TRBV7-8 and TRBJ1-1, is GAGVSQSPRYKVAKRGQDVALRCDPISGHVSLFWYQQALGQGPEFLTYFQNEAQLDKSGLPSDRFFAERPEGSVSTLKIQRTQQEDSAVYLCASSLGAQGVSEAFFGQGTRLTVV.

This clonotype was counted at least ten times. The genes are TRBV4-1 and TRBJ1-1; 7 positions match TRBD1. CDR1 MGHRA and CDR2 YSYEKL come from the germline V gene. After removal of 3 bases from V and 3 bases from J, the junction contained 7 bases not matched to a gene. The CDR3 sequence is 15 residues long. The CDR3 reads CASSHTNRGHTEAFF. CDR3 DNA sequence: TGCGCCAGCAGCCATACCAACAGGGGACACACTGAAGCTTTCTTT.